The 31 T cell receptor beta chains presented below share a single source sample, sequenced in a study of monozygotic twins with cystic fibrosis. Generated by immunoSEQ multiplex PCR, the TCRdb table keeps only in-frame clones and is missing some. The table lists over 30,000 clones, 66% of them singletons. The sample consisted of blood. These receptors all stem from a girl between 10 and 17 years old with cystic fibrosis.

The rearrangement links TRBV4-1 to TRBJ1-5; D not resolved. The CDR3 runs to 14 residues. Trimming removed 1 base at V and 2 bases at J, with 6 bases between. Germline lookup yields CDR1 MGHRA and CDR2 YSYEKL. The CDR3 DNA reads TGCGCCAGCAGCCAAGGGGATGGCAATCAGCCCCAGCATTTT. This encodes CASSQGDGNQPQHF.

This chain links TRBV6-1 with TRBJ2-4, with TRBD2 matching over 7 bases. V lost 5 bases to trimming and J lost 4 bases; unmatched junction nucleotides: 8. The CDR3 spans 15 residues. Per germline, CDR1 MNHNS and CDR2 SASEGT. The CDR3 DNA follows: TGTGCCAGCAGTACAAGCGGGACTGCTAAAAACATTCAGTACTTC. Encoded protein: CASSTSGTAKNIQYF.

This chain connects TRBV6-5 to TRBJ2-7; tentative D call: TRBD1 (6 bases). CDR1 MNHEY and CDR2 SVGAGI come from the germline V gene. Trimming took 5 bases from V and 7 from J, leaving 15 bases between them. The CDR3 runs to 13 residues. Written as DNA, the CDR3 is TGTGCCAGCAGTCTGGAATTGGGGGCGGAGCAGTACGTC. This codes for CASSLELGAEQYV.

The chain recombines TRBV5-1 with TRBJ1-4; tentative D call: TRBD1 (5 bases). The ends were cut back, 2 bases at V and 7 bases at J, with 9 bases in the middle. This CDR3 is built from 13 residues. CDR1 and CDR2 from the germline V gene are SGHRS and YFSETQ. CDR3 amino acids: CASSFGAGEKLFF. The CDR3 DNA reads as TGCGCCAGCAGCTTTGGGGCTGGTGAAAAACTGTTTTTT. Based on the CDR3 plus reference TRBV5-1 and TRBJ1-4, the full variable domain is KAGVTQTPRYLIKTRGQQVTLSCSPISGHRSVSWYQQTPGQGLQFLFEYFSETQRNKGNFPGRFSGRQFSNSRSEMNVSTLELGDSALYLCASSFGAGEKLFFGSGTQLSVL.

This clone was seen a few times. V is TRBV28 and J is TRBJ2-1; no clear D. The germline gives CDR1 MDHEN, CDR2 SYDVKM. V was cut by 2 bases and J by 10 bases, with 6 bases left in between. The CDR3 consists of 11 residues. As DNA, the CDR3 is TGTGCCAGCAGTTTAAACTCAGAGCAGTTCTTC. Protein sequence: CASSLNSEQFF.

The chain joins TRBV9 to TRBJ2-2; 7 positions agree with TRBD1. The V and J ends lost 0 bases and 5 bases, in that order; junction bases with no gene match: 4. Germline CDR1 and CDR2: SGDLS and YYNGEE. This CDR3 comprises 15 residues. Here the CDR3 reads CASSVDPGGTGELFF. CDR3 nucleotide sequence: TGTGCCAGCAGCGTAGATCCAGGGGGAACCGGGGAGCTGTTTTTT.

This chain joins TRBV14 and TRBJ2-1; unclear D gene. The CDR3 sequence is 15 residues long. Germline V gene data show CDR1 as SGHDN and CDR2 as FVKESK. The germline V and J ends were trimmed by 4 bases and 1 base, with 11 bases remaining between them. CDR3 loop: CASSPSRVSYNEQFF. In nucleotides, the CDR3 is TGTGCCAGCAGCCCCTCACGGGTTTCCTACAATGAGCAGTTCTTC.

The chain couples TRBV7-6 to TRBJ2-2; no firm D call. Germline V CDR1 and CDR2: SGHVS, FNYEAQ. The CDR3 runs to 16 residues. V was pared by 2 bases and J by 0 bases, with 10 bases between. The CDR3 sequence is CASSLMGGTNTGELFF. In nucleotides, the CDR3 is TGTGCCAGCAGCTTAATGGGCGGTACGAACACCGGGGAGCTGTTTTTT.

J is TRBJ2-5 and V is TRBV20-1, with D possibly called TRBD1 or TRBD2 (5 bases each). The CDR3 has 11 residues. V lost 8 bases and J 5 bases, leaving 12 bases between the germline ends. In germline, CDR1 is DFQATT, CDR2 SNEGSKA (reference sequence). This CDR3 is CSSEGEETQYF. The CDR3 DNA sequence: TGCAGTTCGGAAGGGGAGGAGACCCAGTACTTC.

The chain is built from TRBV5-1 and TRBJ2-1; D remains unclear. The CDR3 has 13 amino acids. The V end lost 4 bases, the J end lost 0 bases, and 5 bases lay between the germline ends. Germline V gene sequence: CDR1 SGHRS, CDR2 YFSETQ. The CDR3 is CASSGNSYNEQFF. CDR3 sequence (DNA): TGCGCCAGCAGCGGAAACTCCTACAATGAGCAGTTCTTC. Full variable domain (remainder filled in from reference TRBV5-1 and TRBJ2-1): KAGVTQTPRYLIKTRGQQVTLSCSPISGHRSVSWYQQTPGQGLQFLFEYFSETQRNKGNFPGRFSGRQFSNSRSEMNVSTLELGDSALYLCASSGNSYNEQFFGPGTRLTVL.

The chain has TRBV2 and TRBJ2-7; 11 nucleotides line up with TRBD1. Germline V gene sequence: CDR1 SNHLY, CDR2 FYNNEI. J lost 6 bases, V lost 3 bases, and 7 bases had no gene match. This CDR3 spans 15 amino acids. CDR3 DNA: TGTGCCAGCAGTGATATAGGACAGGGGGCGGCCGAGCAGTACGTC. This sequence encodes CASSDIGQGAAEQYV.

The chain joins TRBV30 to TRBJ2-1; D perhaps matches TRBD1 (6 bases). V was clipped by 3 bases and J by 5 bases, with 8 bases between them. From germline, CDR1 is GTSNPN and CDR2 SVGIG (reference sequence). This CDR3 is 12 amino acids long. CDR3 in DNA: TGTGCCTGGAGCCGGGACAACAATGAGCAGTTCTTC. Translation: CAWSRDNNEQFF.

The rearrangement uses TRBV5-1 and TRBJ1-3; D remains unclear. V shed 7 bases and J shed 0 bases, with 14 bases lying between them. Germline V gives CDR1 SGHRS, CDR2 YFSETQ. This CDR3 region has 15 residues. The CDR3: CASSKEGNSGNTIYF. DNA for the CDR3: TGCGCCAGCTCTAAGGAGGGAAACTCTGGAAACACCATATATTTT.

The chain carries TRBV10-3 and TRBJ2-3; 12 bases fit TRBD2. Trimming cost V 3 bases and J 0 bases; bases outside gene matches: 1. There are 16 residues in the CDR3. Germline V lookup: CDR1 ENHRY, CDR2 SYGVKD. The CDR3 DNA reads TGTGCCATCAGTGAAGGACTAGCGGGGAGCACAGATACGCAGTATTTT. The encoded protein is CAISEGLAGSTDTQYF.

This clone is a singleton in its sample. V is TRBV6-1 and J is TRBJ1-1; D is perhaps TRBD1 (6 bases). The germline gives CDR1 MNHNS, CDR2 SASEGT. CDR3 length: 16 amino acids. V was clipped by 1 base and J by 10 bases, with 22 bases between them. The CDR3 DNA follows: TGTGCCAGCAGTGAAGGTTTCTCTTGGGGGGGCCGGGGAGCTTTCTTT. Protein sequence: CASSEGFSWGGRGAFF.

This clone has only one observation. The CDR3: CASSSTGQGQLRWDEQYF. CDR3 nucleotide sequence: TGTGCCAGCAGCTCGACAGGACAAGGACAGCTGAGATGGGACGAGCAGTACTTC. V usage is TRBV5-8 and J usage is TRBJ2-7; weak D call: TRBD1 (6 bases). The CDR3 is made up of 18 amino acids. From germline, CDR1 is SGHTS and CDR2 YDEGEE. The germline V and J ends were trimmed by 3 bases and 5 bases, with 27 bases remaining between them. Variable domain in full (rest from reference TRBV5-8 and TRBJ2-7): EAGVTQSPTHLIKTRGQQATLRCSPISGHTSVYWYQQALGLGLQFLLWYDEGEERNRGNFPPRFSGRQFPNYSSELNVNALELEDSALYLCASSSTGQGQLRWDEQYFGPGTRLTVT.

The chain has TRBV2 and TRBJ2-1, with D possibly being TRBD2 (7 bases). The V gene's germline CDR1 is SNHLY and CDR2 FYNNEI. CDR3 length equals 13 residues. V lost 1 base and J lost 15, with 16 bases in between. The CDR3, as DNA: TGTGCCAGCAGTGAAGAACGGGGGGCGCGTCCGTTCTTC. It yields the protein CASSEERGARPFF.

The CDR3 loop is CASSRDRYYVGYTF. CDR3 nucleotides: TGTGCCAGCAGCCGGGACAGGTACTATGTTGGCTACACCTTC. The chain joins TRBV27 to TRBJ1-2; 8 bases are shared with TRBD1. CDR3 length: 14 residues. With V trimmed by 6 bases and J by 7 bases, 10 bases remained unmatched. Germline-derived CDR1 and CDR2 are MNHEY and SMNVEV (reference sequence).

The CDR3 is CASTRDRGRYEQYF. The CDR3 bases are TGTGCCAGCACCCGGGACAGGGGGAGGTACGAGCAGTACTTC. The chain carries TRBV2 and TRBJ2-7; 11 nucleotides line up with TRBD1. The V gene end was trimmed by 7 bases and the J gene end by 4 bases; junction bases not matched to a gene: 6. The CDR3 runs to 14 residues. CDR1 is SNHLY, CDR2 FYNNEI, per germline.

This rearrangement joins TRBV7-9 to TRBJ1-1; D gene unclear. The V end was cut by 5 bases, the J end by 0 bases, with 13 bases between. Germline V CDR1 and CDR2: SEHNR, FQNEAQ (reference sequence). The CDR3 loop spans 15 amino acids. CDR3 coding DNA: TGTGCCAGCAGCGCGAAGGGCCCTCTGAACACTGAAGCTTTCTTT. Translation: CASSAKGPLNTEAFF.

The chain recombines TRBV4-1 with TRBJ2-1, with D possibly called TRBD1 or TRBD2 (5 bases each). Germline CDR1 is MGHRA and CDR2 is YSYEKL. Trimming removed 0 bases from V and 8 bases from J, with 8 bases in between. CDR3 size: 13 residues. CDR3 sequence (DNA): TGCGCCAGCAGCCAAGATCGAGGGGATGAGCAGTTCTTC. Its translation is CASSQDRGDEQFF.

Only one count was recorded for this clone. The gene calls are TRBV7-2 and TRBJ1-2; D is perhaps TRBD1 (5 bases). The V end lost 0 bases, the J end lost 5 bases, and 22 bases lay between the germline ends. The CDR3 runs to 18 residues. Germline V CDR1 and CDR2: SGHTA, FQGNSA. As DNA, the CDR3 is TGTGCCAGCAGCTTAGCGGGGCAGGGTGGCGGTCGGGCATATGGCTACACCTTC. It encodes CASSLAGQGGGRAYGYTF.

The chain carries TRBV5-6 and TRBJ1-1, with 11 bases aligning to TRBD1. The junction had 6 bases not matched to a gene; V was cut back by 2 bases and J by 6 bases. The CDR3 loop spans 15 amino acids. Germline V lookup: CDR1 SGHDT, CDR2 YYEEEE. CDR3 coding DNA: TGTGCCAGCAGCTTTATAGGACAGGGGGCCGCTGAAGCTTTCTTT. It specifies CASSFIGQGAAEAFF.

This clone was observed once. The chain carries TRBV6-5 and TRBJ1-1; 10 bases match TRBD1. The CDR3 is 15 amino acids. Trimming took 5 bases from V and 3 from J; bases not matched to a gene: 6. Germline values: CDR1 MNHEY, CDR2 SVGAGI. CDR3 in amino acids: CASSPGQGLYTEAFF. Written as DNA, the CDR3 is TGTGCCAGCAGTCCGGGACAGGGGCTCTACACTGAAGCTTTCTTT.

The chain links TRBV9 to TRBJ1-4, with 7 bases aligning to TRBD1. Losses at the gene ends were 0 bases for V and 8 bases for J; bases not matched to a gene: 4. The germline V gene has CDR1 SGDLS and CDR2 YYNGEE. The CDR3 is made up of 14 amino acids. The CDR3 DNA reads TGTGCCAGCAGCGTAGGGGCCAGGGGGGAAAAACTGTTTTTT. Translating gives CASSVGARGEKLFF.

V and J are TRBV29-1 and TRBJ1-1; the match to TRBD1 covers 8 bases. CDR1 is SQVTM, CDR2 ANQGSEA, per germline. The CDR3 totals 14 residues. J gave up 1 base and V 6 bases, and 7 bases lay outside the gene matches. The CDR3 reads CSVQGARRNTEAFF. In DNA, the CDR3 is TGCAGCGTGCAGGGGGCTAGAAGGAACACTGAAGCTTTCTTT.

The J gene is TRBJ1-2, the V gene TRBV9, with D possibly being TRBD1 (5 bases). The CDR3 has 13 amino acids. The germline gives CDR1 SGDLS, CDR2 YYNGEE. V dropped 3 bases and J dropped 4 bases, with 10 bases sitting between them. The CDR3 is CASSARQFYGYTF. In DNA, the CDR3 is TGTGCCAGCAGCGCCCGACAGTTCTATGGCTACACCTTC. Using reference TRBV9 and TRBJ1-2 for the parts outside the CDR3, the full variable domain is DSGVTQTPKHLITATGQRVTLRCSPRSGDLSVYWYQQSLDQGLQFLIQYYNGEERAKGNILERFSAQQFPDLHSELNLSSLELGDSALYFCASSARQFYGYTFGSGTRLTVV.

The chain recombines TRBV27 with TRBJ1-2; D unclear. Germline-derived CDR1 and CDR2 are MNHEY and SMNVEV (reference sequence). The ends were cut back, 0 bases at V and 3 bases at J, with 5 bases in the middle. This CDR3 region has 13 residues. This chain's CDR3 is CASSLSTDYGYTF. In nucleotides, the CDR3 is TGTGCCAGCAGTTTATCGACGGACTATGGCTACACCTTC.

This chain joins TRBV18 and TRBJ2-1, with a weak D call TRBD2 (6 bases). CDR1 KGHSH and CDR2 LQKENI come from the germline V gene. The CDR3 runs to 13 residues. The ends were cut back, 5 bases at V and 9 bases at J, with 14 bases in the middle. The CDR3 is CASSSLVGGEQFF. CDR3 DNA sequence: TGTGCCAGCTCAAGCCTCGTGGGGGGTGAGCAGTTCTTC.

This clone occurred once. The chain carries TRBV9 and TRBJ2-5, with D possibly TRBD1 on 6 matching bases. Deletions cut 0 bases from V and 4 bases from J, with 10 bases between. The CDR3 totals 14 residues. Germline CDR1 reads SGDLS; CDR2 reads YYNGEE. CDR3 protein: CASSVVPGAETQYF. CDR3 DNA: TGTGCCAGCAGCGTAGTCCCAGGGGCAGAGACCCAGTACTTC.

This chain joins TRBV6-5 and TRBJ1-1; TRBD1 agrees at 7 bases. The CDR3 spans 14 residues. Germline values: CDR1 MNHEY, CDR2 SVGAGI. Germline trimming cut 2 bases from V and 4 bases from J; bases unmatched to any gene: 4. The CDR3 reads CASSYRPGGTEAFF. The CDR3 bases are TGTGCCAGCAGTTACCGGCCAGGGGGCACTGAAGCTTTCTTT.